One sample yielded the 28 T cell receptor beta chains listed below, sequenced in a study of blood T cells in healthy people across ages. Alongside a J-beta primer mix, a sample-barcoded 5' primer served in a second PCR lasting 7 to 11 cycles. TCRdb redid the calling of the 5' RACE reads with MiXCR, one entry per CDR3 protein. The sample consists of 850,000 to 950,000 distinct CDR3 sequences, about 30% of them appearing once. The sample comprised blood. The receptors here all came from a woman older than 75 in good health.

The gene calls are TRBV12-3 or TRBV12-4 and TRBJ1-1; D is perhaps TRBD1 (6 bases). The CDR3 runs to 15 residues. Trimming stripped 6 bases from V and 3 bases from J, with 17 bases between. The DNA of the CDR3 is TGTGCCAGCAGGGGACGGACAGCAGCATACACTGAAGCTTTCTTT. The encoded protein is CASRGRTAAYTEAFF.

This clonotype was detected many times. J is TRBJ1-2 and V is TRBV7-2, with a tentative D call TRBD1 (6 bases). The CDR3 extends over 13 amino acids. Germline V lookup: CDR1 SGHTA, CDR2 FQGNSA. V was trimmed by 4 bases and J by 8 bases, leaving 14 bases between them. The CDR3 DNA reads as TGTGCCAGCAGCTCACCGACAGGCATCGGCTACACCTTC. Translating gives CASSSPTGIGYTF.

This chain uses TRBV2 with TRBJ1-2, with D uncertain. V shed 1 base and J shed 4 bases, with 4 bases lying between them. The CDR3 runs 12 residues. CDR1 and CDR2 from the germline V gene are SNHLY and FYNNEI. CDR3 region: CASSEESYGYTF. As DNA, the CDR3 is TGTGCCAGCAGTGAAGAAAGCTATGGCTACACCTTC.

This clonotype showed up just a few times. CDR3 sequence: CASSFGLAVKASTDTQYF. The CDR3 region has the DNA TGTGCCAGCAGCTTCGGACTAGCGGTAAAGGCGAGCACAGATACGCAGTATTTT. The chain recombines TRBV11-3 with TRBJ2-3, with 10 bases matching TRBD2. CDR3 length: 18 amino acids. J gave up 0 bases and V 3 bases, and 9 bases lay outside the gene matches. Per germline, CDR1 SGHNT and CDR2 YENEEA.

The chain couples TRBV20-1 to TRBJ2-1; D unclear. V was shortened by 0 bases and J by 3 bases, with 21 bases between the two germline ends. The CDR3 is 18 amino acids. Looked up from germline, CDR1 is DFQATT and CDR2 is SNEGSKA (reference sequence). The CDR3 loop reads CSARDPRIADSLYNEQFF. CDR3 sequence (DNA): TGCAGTGCTAGAGACCCTAGAATAGCCGACTCACTCTACAATGAGCAGTTCTTC.

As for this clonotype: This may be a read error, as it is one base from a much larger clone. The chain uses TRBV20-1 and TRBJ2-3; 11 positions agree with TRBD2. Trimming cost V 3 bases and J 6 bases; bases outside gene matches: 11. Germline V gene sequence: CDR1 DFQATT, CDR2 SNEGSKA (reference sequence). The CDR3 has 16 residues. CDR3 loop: CSARGPSGGSKDTQYF. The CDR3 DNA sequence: TGCAGTGCTAGGGGGCCTAGCGGGGGGAGTAAGGATACGCAGTATTTT.

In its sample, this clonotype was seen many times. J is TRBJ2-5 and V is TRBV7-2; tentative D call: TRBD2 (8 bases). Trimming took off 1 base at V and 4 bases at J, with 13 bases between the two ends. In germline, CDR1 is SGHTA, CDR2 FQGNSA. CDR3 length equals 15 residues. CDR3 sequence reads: CASSLVAGQRETQYF. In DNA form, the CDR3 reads TGTGCCAGCAGCTTAGTAGCGGGACAGAGAGAGACCCAGTACTTC.

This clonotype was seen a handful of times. The CDR3 sequence is CASSQDRGVANEKLFF. DNA for the CDR3: TGCGCCAGCAGCCAAGACCGTGGGGTAGCTAATGAAAAACTGTTTTTT. The V gene is TRBV4-1, the J gene TRBJ1-4; D remains unclear. The V gene lost 0 bases and the J gene lost 3 bases, with 11 bases spanning the gap. This CDR3 comprises 16 residues. CDR1 is MGHRA and CDR2 is YSYEKL in the germline V gene.

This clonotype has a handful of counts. The CDR3 here is CASSQDSLVYYGYTF. The CDR3 DNA reads TGTGCCAGCAGCCAAGATTCTTTGGTTTATTATGGCTACACCTTC. The rearrangement links TRBV3-1 to TRBJ1-2; D is unresolved. The V gene lost 0 bases and the J gene lost 5 bases, with 13 bases spanning the gap. The germline V gene encodes CDR1 LGHDT and CDR2 YNNKEL (reference sequence). The CDR3 totals 15 residues. Full variable domain (missing parts from reference TRBV3-1 and TRBJ1-2): DTAVSQTPKYLVTQMGNDKSIKCEQNLGHDTMYWYKQDSKKFLKIMFSYNNKELIINETVPNRFSPKSPDKAHLNLHINSLELGDSAVYFCASSQDSLVYYGYTFGSGTRLTVV.

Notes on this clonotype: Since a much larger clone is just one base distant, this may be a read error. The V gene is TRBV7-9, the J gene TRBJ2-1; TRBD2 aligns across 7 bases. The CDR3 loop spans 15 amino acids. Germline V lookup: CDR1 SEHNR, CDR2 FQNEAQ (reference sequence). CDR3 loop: CTSSGVGENYNEQFF. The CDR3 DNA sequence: TGTACCAGCAGCGGGGTCGGGGAAAACTACAATGAGCAGTTCTTC.

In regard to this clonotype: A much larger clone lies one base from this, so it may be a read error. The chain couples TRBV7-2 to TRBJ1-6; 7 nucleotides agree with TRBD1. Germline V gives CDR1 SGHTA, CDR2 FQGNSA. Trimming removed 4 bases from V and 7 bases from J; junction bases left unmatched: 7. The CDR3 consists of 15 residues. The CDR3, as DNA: TGTGCCAGCAGCTCGACAGGGTTGGAGAATTCACCCCTCCACTTT. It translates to CASSSTGLENSPLHF.

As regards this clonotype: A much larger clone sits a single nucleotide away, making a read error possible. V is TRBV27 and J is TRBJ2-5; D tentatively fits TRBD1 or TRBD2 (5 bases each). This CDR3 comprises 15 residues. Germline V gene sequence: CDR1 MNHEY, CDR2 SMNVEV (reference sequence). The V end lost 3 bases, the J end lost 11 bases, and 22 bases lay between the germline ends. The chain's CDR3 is CASSFRATRGNEQYF. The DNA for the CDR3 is TGTGCCAGCAGTTTTAGGGCAACTCGGGGCAATGAGCAGTACTTC.

DNA of the CDR3: TGTGCCAGCAGTTTCGGACTAGCGGGCTACAATGAGCAGTTCTTC. Its protein is CASSFGLAGYNEQFF. The chain links TRBV12-3 or TRBV12-4 to TRBJ2-1; 11 bases agree with TRBD2. The CDR3 extends over 15 amino acids. Trimming removed 3 bases from V and 3 bases from J; junction bases left unmatched: 1.

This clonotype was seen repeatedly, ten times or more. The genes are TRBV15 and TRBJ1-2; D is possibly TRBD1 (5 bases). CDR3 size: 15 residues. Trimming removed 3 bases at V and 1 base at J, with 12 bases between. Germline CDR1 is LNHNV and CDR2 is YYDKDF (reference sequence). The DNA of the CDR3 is TGTGCCACCAGCAGGGGACCGGCTCTTAACTATGGCTACACCTTC. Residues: CATSRGPALNYGYTF.

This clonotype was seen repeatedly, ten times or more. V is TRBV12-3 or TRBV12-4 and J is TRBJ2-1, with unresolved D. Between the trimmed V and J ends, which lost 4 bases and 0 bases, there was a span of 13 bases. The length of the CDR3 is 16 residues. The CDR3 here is CASSSGVVSSYNEQFF. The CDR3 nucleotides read TGTGCCAGCAGTTCAGGAGTGGTGAGCTCCTACAATGAGCAGTTCTTC.

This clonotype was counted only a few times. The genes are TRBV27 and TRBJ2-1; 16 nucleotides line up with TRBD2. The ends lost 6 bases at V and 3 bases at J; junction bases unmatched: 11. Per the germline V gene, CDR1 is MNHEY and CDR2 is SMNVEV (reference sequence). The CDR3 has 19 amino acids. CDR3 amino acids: CASSLRPGLAGGLYNEQFF. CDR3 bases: TGTGCCAGCAGCCTTAGGCCGGGACTAGCGGGGGGGCTCTACAATGAGCAGTTCTTC.

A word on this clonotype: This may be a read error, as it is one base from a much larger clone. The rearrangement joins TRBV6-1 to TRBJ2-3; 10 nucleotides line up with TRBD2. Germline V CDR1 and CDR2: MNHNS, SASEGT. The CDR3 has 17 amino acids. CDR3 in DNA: TGTGTCAGCAGTGAAGCCGGGACTAGCGTAAGGACAGATACGCAGTATTTT. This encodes CVSSEAGTSVRTDTQYF.

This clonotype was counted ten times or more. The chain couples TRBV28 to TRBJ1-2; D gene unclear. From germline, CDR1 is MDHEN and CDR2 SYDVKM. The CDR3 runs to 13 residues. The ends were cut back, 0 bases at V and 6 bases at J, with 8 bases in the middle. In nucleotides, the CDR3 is TGTGCCAGCAGTTTATGGGCAGTGGATGGCTACACCTTC. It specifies CASSLWAVDGYTF.

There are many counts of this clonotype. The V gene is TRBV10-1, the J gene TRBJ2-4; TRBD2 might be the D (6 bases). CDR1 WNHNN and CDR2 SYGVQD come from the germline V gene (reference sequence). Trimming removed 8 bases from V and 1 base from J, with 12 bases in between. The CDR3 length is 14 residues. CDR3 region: CASAGRSAKNIQYF. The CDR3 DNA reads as TGCGCCAGCGCGGGGAGGAGTGCCAAAAACATTCAGTACTTC.

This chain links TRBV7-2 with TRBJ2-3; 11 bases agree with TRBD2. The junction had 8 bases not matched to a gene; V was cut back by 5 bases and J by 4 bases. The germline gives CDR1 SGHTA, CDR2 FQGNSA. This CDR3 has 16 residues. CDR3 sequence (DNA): TGTGCCAGCAGCCTTAGCGGGGGGGCCCGGGCAGATACGCAGTATTTT. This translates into CASSLSGGARADTQYF.

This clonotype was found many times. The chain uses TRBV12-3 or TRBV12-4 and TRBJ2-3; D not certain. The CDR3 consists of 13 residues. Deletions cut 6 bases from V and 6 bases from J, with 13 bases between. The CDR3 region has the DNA TGTGCCAGCAGACTCTCGGTGGATGATACGCAGTATTTT. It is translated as CASRLSVDDTQYF.

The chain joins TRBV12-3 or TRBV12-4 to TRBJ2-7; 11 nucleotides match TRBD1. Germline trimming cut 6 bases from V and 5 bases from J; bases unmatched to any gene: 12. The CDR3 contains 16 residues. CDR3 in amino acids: CASRAGQGAGADEQYF. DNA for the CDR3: TGTGCCAGCAGGGCAGGACAGGGGGCTGGAGCGGACGAGCAGTACTTC.

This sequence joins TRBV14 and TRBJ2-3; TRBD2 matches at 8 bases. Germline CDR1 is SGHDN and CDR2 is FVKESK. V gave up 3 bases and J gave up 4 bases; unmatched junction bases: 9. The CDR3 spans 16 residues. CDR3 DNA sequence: TGTGCCAGCAGCCAGGAACGGGAGGGCCTCGCAGATACGCAGTATTTT. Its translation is CASSQEREGLADTQYF. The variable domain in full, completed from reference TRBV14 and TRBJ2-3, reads EAGVTQFPSHSVIEKGQTVTLRCDPISGHDNLYWYRRVMGKEIKFLLHFVKESKQDESGMPNNRFLAERTGGTYSTLKVQPAELEDSGVYFCASSQEREGLADTQYFGPGTRLTVL.

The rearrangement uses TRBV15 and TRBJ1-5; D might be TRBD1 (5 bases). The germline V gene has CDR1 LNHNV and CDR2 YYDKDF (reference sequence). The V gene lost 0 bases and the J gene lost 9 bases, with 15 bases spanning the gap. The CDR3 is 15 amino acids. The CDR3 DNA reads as TGTGCCACCAGCAGAGAATCTGGGGGAGATCGGCCCCAGCATTTT. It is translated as CATSRESGGDRPQHF.

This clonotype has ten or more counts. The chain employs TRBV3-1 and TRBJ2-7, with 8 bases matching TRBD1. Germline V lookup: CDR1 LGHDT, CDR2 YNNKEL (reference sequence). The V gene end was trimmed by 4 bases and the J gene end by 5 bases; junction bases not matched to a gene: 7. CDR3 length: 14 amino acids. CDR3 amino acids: CASSPGAGGHEQYF. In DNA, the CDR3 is TGTGCCAGCAGCCCCGGAGCAGGGGGCCACGAGCAGTACTTC.

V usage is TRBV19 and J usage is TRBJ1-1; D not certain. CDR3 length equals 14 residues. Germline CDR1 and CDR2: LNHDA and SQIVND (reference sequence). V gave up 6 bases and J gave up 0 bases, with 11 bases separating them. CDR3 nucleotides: TGTGCCAGTAGCAACGCACAGATGAACACTGAAGCTTTCTTT. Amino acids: CASSNAQMNTEAFF.

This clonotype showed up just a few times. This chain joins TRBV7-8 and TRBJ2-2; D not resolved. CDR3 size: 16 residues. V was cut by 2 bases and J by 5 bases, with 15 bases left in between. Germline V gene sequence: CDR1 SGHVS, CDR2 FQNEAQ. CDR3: CASSLTEPLTTGELFF. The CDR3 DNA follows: TGTGCCAGCAGCTTAACCGAACCATTGACGACCGGGGAGCTGTTTTTT.

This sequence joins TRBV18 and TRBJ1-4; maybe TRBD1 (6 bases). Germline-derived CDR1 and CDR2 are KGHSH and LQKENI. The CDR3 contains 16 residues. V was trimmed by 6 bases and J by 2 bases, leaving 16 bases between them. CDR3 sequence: CASSPGTLNTNEKLFF. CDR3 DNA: TGTGCCAGCTCCCCCGGGACACTCAACACTAATGAAAAACTGTTTTTT.